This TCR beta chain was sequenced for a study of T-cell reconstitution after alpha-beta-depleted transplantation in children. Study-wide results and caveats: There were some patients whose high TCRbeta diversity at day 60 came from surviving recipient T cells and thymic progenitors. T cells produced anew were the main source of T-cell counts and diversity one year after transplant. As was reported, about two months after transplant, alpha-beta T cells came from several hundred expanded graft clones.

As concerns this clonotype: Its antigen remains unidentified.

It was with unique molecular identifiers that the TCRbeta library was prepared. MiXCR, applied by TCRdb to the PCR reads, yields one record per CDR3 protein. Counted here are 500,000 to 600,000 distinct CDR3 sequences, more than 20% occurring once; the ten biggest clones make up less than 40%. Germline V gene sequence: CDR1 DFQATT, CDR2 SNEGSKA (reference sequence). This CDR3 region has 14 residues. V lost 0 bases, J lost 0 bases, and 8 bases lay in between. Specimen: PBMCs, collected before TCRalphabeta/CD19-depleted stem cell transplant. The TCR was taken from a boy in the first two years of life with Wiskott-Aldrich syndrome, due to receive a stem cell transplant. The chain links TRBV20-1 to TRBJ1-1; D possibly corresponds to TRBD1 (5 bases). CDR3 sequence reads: CSARERGMNTEAFF. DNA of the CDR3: TGCAGTGCTAGAGAAAGGGGAATGAACACTGAAGCTTTCTTT.